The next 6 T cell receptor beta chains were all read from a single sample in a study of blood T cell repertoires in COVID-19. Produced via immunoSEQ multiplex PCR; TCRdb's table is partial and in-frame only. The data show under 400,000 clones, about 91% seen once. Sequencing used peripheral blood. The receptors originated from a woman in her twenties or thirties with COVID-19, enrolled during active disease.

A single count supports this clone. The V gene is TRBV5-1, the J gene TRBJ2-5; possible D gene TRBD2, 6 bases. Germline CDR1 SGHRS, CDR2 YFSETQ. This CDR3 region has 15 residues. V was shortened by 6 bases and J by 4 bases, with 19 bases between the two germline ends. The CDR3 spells CASNIREPMGETQYF. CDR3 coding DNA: TGCGCCAGCAACATCCGGGAGCCTATGGGAGAGACCCAGTACTTC.

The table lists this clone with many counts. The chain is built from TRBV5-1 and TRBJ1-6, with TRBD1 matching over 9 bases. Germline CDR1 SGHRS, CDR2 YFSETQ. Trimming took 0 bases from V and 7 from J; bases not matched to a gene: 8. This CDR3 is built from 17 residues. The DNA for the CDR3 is TGCGCCAGCAGCTTGGAACCGGGACAGGGATTCAATTCACCCCTCCACTTT. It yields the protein CASSLEPGQGFNSPLHF.

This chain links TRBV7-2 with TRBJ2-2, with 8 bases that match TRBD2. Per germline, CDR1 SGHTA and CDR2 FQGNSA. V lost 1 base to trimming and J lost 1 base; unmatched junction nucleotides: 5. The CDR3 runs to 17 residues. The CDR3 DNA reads TGTGCCAGCAGCTTAGACGGGGGGGCCGGGAACACCGGGGAGCTGTTTTTT. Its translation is CASSLDGGAGNTGELFF.

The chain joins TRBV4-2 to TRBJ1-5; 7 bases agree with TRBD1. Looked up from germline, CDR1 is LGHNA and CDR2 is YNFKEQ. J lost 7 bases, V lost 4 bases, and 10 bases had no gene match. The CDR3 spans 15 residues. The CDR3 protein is CASSRTGDREQPQHF. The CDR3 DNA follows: TGTGCCAGCAGCCGAACAGGGGATCGGGAACAGCCCCAGCATTTT.

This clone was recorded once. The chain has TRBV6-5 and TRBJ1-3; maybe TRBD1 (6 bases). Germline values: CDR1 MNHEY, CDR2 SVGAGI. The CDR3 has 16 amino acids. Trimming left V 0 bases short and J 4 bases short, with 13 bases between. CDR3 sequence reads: CASSYSRAGVGNTIYF. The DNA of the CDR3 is TGTGCCAGCAGTTACTCCCGGGCAGGGGTAGGAAACACCATATATTTT.

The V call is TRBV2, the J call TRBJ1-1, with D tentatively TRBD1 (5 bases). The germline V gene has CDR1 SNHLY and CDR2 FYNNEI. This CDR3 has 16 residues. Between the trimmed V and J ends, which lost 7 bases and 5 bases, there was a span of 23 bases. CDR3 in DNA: TGTGCCAGCAACAACTCCCCGGGTAGGGGTCTTACTGAAGCTTTCTTT. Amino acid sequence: CASNNSPGRGLTEAFF.